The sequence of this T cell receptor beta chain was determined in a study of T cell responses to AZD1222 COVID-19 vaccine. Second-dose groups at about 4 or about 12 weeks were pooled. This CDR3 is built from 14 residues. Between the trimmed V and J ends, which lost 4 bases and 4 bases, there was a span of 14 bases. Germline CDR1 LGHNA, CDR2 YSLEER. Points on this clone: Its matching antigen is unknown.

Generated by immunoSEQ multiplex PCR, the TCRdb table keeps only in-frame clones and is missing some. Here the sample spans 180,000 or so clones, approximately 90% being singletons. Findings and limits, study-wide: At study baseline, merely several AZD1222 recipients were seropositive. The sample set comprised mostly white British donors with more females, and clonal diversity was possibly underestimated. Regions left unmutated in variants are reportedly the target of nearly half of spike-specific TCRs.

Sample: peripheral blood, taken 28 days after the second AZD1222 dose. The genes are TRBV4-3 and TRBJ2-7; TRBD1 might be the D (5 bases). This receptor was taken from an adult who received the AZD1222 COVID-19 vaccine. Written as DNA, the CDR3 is TGCGCCAGCAGCCTTGGGGCCACTGGGTACGAGCAGTACTTC. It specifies CASSLGATGYEQYF.